What follows is one T cell receptor (beta chain) and its context. Its antigen is not identified. This record comes from a study of siplizumab effects on memory and regulatory T cells. Broader study findings: The naive T cell population seemed more diverse than memory cells and seemed a major contributor to the alloresponse. Treatment with siplizumab left mappable alloreactive CD4+ clones averaging roughly 69% Treg-derived, compared with 25% to 30% in controls. The drug siplizumab significantly decreased the alloreactive sequences that could be traced to unstimulated CD4+ memory cells.

Per sample, about 10^5 TCR templates underwent assay. The protocol was immunoSEQ multiplex PCR, while the TCRdb copy is restricted to in-frame clones and leaves out a portion. The sample consists of some 100,000 clones, about 95% of them appearing once. CDR1 is MDHEN and CDR2 is SYDVKM in the germline V gene. V gave up 4 bases and J gave up 7 bases, with 17 bases separating them. The CDR3 length is 15 residues. The J gene is TRBJ1-5, the V gene TRBV28; D might be TRBD1 (5 bases). This receptor was taken from a human donor in good health. Sequences were obtained from non-Treg CD4+ T cells sorted from blood. DNA for the CDR3: TGTGCCAGCAGTTCGTCGGGGACGGGGTACCAGCCCCAGCATTTT. This codes for CASSSSGTGYQPQHF.